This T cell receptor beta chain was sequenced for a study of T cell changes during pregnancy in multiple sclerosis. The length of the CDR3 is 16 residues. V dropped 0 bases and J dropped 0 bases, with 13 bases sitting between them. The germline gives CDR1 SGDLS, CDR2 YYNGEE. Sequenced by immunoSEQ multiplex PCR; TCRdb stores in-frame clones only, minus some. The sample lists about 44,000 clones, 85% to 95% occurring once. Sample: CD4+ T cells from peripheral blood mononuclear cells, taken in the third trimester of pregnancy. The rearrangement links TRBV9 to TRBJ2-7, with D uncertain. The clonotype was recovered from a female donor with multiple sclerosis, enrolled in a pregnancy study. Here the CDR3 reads CASSVGSKLSSYEQYF. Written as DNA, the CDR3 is TGTGCCAGCAGCGTAGGAAGTAAACTAAGCTCCTACGAGCAGTACTTC.